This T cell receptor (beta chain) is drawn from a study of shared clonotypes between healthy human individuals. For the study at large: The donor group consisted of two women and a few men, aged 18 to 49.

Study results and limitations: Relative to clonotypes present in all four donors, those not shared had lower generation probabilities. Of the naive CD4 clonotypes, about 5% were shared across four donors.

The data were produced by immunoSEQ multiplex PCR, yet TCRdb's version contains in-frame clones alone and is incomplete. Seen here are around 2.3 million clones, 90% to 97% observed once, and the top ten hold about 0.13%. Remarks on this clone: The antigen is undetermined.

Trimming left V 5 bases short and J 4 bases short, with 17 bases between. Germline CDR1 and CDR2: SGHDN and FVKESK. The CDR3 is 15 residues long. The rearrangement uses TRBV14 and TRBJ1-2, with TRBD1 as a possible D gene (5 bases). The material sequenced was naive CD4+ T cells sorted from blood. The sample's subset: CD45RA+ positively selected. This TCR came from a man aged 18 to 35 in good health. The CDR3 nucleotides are TGTGCCAGCAGCTTGGGGGGATCATCATCCTATGGCTACACCTTC. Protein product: CASSLGGSSSYGYTF. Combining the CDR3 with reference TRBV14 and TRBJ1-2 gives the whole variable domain EAGVTQFPSHSVIEKGQTVTLRCDPISGHDNLYWYRRVMGKEIKFLLHFVKESKQDESGMPNNRFLAERTGGTYSTLKVQPAELEDSGVYFCASSLGGSSSYGYTFGSGTRLTVV.